This TCR beta chain was captured in a study of blood T cell repertoires in COVID-19. For the study at large: There were acute and convalescent COVID-19 samples, and they came from the United States, Italy and Spain. Nucleic acid was either cDNA or gDNA, and it came from T cells, B-cell-depleted T cells, or PBMCs.

In the study's own analysis: The assay estimated nucleated cells by amplifying reference gene primers. Method: immunoSEQ multiplex PCR; TCRdb's copy keeps in-frame clones and lacks some. D and trimming were read from the DNA, whereas the V and J calls and clone size are those reported in that table. This sample carries about 360,000 clones, roughly 77% of them seen once, and the ten largest clones take approximately 1%. Germline CDR1 MNHEY, CDR2 SVGAGI. CDR3 size: 14 residues. V dropped 7 bases and J dropped 3; count of bases not matched to a gene: 8. The TCR comes from a human donor with acute or convalescent COVID-19. The donor label of this sample is uncertain. The source material was peripheral blood. V usage is TRBV6-5 and J usage is TRBJ2-7; 8 nucleotides line up with TRBD2. The CDR3 is CASTPGGRNYEQYF. The CDR3 nucleotides are TGTGCCAGCACCCCGGGGGGGCGAAACTACGAGCAGTACTTC.